This T cell receptor beta chain emerged from a study of T-cell memory formation after mild COVID-19. Study at large: In these data, TCR clusters were largely donor specific.

Trimming at V came to 4 bases and at J to 4 bases, leaving 4 bases not matched to a gene. The CDR3 is 15 residues long. The germline CDR1 and CDR2 sequences are SEHNR and FQNEAQ (reference sequence). This clonotype was found a few times. What it binds is not known. Using constant-segment primers, 5'RACE produced TCR alpha and TCR beta cDNA libraries carrying sample barcodes and UMIs. Each CDR3 protein is one row after TCRdb ran MiXCR on the 5' RACE reads. The repertoire has fewer than 140,000 distinct CDR3 sequences, approximately 15% of them found once; the top ten carry over 25%. Overall study findings and caveats: Contracting clones from day 15 to 85 showed balanced CD4/CD8; later expanders favored CD4+. Memory sampled before infection contained some responding clones, suggesting cross-reactive memory joined.

This TCR derives from an adult woman who had mild COVID-19 (a few samples of this study predate the infection). Cell type and time point are not known. This chain connects TRBV7-9 to TRBJ2-1; 10 bases map to TRBD2. The sequencing input was PBMCs or a T cell subset sorted from them (not recorded which). CDR3 loop: CASSSLAGVYNEQFF. CDR3 in DNA: TGTGCCAGCAGCTCGCTAGCGGGGGTTTACAATGAGCAGTTCTTC.